This record concerns one T cell receptor beta chain sequence. Antigen: not known. It may be a read error: a sequence one base away is much more abundant. The CDR3 carries no conserved terminal phenylalanine or tryptophan, so it likely arises from a read error. This sample is part of a study of breast tumors, draining lymph nodes, adjacent tissues. Study conclusions and caveats: Tumor TCR diversity was below lymph nodes but above nontumor tissue.

This CDR3 region has 13 residues. Looked up from germline, CDR1 is MNHNS and CDR2 is SASEGT. V shed 2 bases and J shed 5 bases, with 6 bases lying between them. TCRdb recomputed calls from the multiplex PCR reads with MiXCR, one row per CDR3 protein. The profile covers some 130,000 distinct CDR3 sequences, with 20% appearing a single time and around 3.5% taken by the ten largest. The lymph nodes were axillary draining lymph nodes from breast cancer patients. This receptor was obtained from a female donor with breast cancer. Some clones in this sample may be carry-over from other donors' samples. Sequenced input: axillary lymph node tissue. This chain joins TRBV6-1 and TRBJ2-2, with D hard to call. The CDR3 DNA sequence: TGTGCCAGCAGTGAAATCGCGACCGGGGAGCTGTTTCTT. This codes for CASSEIATGELFL.